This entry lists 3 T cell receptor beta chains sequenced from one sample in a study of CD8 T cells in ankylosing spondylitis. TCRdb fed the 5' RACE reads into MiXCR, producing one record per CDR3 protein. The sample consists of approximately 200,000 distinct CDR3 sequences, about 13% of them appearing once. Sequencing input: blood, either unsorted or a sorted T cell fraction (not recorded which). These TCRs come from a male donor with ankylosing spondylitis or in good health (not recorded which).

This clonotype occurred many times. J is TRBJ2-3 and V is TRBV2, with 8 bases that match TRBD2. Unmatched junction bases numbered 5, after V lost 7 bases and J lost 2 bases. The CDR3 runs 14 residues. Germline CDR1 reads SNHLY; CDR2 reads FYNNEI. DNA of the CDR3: TGTGCCAGCAATGACGGGGGGGCCACAGATACGCAGTATTTT. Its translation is CASNDGGATDTQYF.

CDR3 region: CASSQGTDEAFF. The CDR3 DNA follows: TGTGCCAGCAGTCAAGGGACAGATGAAGCTTTCTTT. This rearrangement joins TRBV6-5 to TRBJ1-1; TRBD1 matches at 7 bases. Looked up from germline, CDR1 is MNHEY and CDR2 is SVGAGI. CDR3 size: 12 residues. V trimming: 5 bases; J trimming: 7 bases; junction bases outside the gene matches: 4.

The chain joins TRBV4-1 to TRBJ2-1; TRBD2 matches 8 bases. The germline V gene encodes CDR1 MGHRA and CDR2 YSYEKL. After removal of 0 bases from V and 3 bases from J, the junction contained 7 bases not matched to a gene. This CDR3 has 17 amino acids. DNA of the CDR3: TGCGCCAGCAGCCAAGATAGAGCGGGGGTAATCTACAATGAGCAGTTCTTC. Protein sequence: CASSQDRAGVIYNEQFF.